This T cell receptor beta chain is from a study of persistence of HIV-infected CD4 T cells. Background on the study: Donors were ART-treated; their CMV- and Gag-responding CD4+ T cells were isolated.

The length of the CDR3 is 13 residues. Germline V gene data show CDR1 as SGHRS and CDR2 as YFSETQ. With 3 bases removed from V and 8 bases from J, the gap between germline ends came to 13 bases. This clone was counted once. The target antigen is unknown. Cells were stimulated with CMV-infected fibroblast lysates at approximately 10 ug/mL. Memory cells lacking CD40L and CD69 with high CD45RO were sorted. Donors had CD4+ T cell counts above 400 cells/uL and were CMV-seropositive. Study outcomes and limitations: TCRbeta richness was lower in CMV- and Gag-responding cells than in anti-CD3/anti-CD28-responding cells.

The immunoSEQ assay was version 4, run in survey mode. Method: immunoSEQ multiplex PCR; TCRdb's copy keeps in-frame clones and lacks some. The top ten clones hold more than 0.75% of a sample with roughly 28,000 clones, 78% of them seen once. The sequence derives from an adult woman with HIV who was CMV-seropositive. This rearrangement joins TRBV5-1 to TRBJ2-3; D is unclear. The input for sequencing was CD4+ T cells sorted from PBMCs after roughly 19-hour stimulation, taken from a patient who received antiretroviral therapy. The CDR3 DNA reads as TGCGCCAGCAGCTCGACTCCCACCGGTACGCAGTATTTT. Translation: CASSSTPTGTQYF. The full variable domain, its missing parts supplied by reference TRBV5-1 and TRBJ2-3, is KAGVTQTPRYLIKTRGQQVTLSCSPISGHRSVSWYQQTPGQGLQFLFEYFSETQRNKGNFPGRFSGRQFSNSRSEMNVSTLELGDSALYLCASSSTPTGTQYFGPGTRLTVL.